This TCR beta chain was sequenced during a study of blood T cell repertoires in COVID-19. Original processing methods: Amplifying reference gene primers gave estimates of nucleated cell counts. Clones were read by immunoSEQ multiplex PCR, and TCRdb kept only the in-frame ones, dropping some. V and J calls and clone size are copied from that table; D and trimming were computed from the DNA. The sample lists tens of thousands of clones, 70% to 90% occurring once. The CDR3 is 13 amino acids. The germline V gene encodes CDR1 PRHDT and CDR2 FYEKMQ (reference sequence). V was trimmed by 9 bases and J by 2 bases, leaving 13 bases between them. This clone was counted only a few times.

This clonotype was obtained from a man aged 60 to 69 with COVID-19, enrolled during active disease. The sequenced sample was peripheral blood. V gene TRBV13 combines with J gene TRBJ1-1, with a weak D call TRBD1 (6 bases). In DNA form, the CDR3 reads TGTGCCAGTGGGGACAACTTAAACACTGAAGCTTTCTTT. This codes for CASGDNLNTEAFF.